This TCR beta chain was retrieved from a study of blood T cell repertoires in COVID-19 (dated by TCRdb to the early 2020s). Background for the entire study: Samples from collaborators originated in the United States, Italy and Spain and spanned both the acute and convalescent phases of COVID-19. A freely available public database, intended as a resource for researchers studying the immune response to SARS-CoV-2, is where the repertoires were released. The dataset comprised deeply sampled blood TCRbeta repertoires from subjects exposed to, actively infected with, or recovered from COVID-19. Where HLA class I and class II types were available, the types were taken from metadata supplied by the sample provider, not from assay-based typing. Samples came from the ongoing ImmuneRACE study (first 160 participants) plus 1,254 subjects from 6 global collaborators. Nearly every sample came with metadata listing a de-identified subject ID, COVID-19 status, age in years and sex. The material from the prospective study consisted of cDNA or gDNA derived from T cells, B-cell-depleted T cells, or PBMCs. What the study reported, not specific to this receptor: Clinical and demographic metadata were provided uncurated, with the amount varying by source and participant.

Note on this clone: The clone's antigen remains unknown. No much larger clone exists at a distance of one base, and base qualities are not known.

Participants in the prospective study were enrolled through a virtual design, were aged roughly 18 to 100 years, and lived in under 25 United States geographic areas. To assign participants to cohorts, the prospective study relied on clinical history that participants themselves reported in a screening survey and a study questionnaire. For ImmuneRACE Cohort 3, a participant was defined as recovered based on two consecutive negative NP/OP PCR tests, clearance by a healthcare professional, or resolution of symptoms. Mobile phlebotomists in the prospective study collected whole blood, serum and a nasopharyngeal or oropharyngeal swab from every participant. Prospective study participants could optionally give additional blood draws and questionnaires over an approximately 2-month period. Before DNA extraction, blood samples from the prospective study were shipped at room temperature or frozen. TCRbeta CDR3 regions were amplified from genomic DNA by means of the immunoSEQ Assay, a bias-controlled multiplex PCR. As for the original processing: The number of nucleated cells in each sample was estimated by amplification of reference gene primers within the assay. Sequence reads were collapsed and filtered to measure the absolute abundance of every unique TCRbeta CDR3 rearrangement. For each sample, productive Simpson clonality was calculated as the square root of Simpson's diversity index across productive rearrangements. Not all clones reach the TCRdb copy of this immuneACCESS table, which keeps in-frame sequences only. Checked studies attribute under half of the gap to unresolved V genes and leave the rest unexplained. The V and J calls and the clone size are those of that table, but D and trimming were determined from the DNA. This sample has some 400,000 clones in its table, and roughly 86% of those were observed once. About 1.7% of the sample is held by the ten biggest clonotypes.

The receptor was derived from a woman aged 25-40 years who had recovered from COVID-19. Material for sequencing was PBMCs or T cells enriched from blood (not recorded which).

The CDR3 region has the sequence CASRVLAGGISYNEQFF. The bases are TGTGCCAGTAGGGTCCTAGCGGGAGGGATCTCCTACAATGAGCAGTTCTTC. This chain is built from TRBV19 and TRBJ2-1, and 12 junctional nucleotides match TRBD2. The germline V gene (reference sequence) gives CDR1 as LNHDA and CDR2 as SQIVND. The CDR3 measures 17 amino acids from cysteine to phenylalanine. The DNA shown is the 51-base CDR3, in frame from base 1. Unmatched junction bases come to 6, with V trimmed by 6 bases and J by 0 bases.